This record covers a single T cell receptor (beta chain). Its target is unknown. The sample comes from a study of T cell repertoires in cytomegalovirus infection. Using its own MiXCR run on the reads, TCRdb lists one record per CDR3 protein. The sample has 600,000 to 700,000 distinct CDR3 sequences; around a third are singletons. V was shortened by 5 bases and J by 0 bases, with 11 bases between the two germline ends. The length of the CDR3 is 16 residues. Germline V lookup: CDR1 LNHDA, CDR2 SQIVND (reference sequence). V usage is TRBV19 and J usage is TRBJ2-6; D is unresolved. Sequencing used cultured PBMCs, obtained from culture after CMV antigen stimulation. The clonotype was recovered from a human donor in good health (CMV status not recorded). Some clones in this sample may be carry-over from other donors' samples. The CDR3 bases are TGTGCCAGTAGTTCCCTGGCCTCCTCTGGGGCCAACGTCCTGACTTTC. Its protein product is CASSSLASSGANVLTF. The full variable domain, its missing parts supplied by reference TRBV19 and TRBJ2-6, is DGGITQSPKYLFRKEGQNVTLSCEQNLNHDAMYWYRQDPGQGLRLIYYSQIVNDFQKGDIAEGYSVSREKKESFPLTVTSAQKNPTAFYLCASSSLASSGANVLTFGAGSRLTVL.